This T cell receptor beta chain comes out of a study of cytomegalovirus exposure and HLA in healthy donors. The study's findings and limits: For TCR beta chains, V- and J-gene trimming was later linked to a missense DCLRE1C variant. Among the CMV-associated chains, three were confirmed in vitro as specific for CMV antigens. By a later analysis, the bulk of CMV-associated TCR beta chains appeared HLA-restricted.

This clone is a singleton in its sample. Its antigen is not known. Trimming stripped 10 bases from V and 1 base from J, with 10 bases between. CDR3 length equals 13 residues. Per the germline V gene, CDR1 is LNHDA and CDR2 is SQIVND (reference sequence). With 60 Vbeta and 13 Jbeta primers, the PCR was carried out. Libraries were prepared by immunoSEQ multiplex PCR; TCRdb keeps only in-frame clonotypes and omits some of them. The sample carries 95,000 or so clones, 81% recorded once. Material: PBMCs. This clonotype was obtained from a woman in her 70s in good health and CMV-seropositive. The chain is built from TRBV19 and TRBJ2-2; possibly TRBD1 for D (6 bases). DNA of the CDR3: TGTGCCACACCGGGACAGAACACCGGGGAGCTGTTTTTT. This codes for CATPGQNTGELFF.